This TCR beta chain is from a study of blood T cell repertoires in COVID-19. Study at large: From T cells, B-cell-depleted T cells, or PBMCs came the material, which was cDNA or gDNA.

This clone was seen just once. There are 13 residues in the CDR3. Germline V CDR1 and CDR2: GTSNPN, SVGIG (reference sequence). J lost 7 bases, V lost 3 bases, and 7 bases had no gene match. Here immunoSEQ multiplex PCR was the method, and the copy in TCRdb shows in-frame clones only, minus some. The table records about 81,000 clones, 85% to 90% of them present only once. The sample consisted of PBMCs or T cells enriched from blood (not recorded which). The chain employs TRBV30 and TRBJ2-3, with 7 bases matching TRBD1. The TCR comes from a woman aged 50 to 60 with acute COVID-19. The CDR3 DNA sequence: TGTGCCTGGAGAACGGGACAGACTAATACGCAGTATTTT. It encodes CAWRTGQTNTQYF.